The 20 T cell receptor beta chains reported below all come from one sample, sequenced in a study of blood T cells in healthy people across ages. Together with a sample-barcoded 5' primer, a J-beta primer mix was included in a second PCR lasting roughly 6 to 12 cycles. TCRdb used MiXCR to reprocess the 5' RACE reads, holding one entry per CDR3 protein. Of some 1.5 million distinct CDR3 sequences listed, about 42% are singletons. The material sequenced was blood. All receptors derive from a woman aged 18-35 years in good health.

The chain couples TRBV20-1 to TRBJ2-7, with D perhaps TRBD1 (5 bases). Germline V gives CDR1 DFQATT, CDR2 SNEGSKA (reference sequence). V lost 3 bases, J lost 2 bases, and 11 bases lay in between. This CDR3 region has 13 residues. This CDR3 is CSASQGTTYEQYF. The CDR3 nucleotides are TGCAGTGCTAGCCAGGGAACAACCTACGAGCAGTACTTC.

The chain links TRBV20-1 to TRBJ2-3; D gene uncertain. V lost 6 bases to trimming and J lost 4 bases, with 20 bases between them. The CDR3 has 15 residues. CDR1 is DFQATT and CDR2 is SNEGSKA in the germline V gene (reference sequence). DNA of the CDR3: TGCAGTGCCGAGTCCTGGTCCATCTCCCCAGATACGCAGTATTTT. Residues: CSAESWSISPDTQYF.

This chain connects TRBV5-1 to TRBJ2-5; D is possibly TRBD1 (6 bases). The CDR3 has 13 residues. The germline V and J ends were trimmed by 4 bases and 11 bases, with 18 bases remaining between them. Germline CDR1 SGHRS, CDR2 YFSETQ. The CDR3 DNA sequence: TGCGCCAGCAGCGGGACACCATACAATGAGCAGTACTTC. The encoded protein is CASSGTPYNEQYF.

As for this clonotype: Its ends do not fully match the called genes, so a read error is possible. This rearrangement joins TRBV9 to TRBJ2-5; D may be TRBD1 (5 bases). CDR1 and CDR2 from the germline V gene are SGDLS and YYNGEE. The CDR3 is 15 residues long. CDR3 nucleotides: TGTGCCGGCAGCGTAGTCGACAGTCACGTCGGGACCCAGTACTTC. Its protein is CAGSVVDSHVGTQYF.

V and J are TRBV6-2 or TRBV6-3 and TRBJ1-2; no reliable D call. Trimming took 0 bases from V and 4 from J, leaving 9 bases between them. There are 14 residues in the CDR3. Germline CDR1 reads MNHEY; CDR2 reads SVGEGT. The CDR3, as DNA: TGTGCCAGCAGTTACTCTCCAGCTTCCTATGGCTACACCTTC. It yields the protein CASSYSPASYGYTF.

With respect to this clonotype: One end of the junction varies from germline; a read error may be responsible. The V gene is TRBV7-2, the J gene TRBJ1-2; D is perhaps TRBD1 (5 bases). This CDR3 has 15 residues. Germline CDR1 SGHTA, CDR2 FQGNSA. CDR3 nucleotide sequence: TGTGCCAGCAGCTTTTTCCGCAGGGAAGGCTATGGCCACACCTTC. It codes for CASSFFRREGYGHTF.

V and J are TRBV6-6 and TRBJ1-1; D call uncertain. The germline gives CDR1 MNHNY, CDR2 SVGAGI (reference sequence). The CDR3 has 15 residues. The V end lost 6 bases, the J end lost 2 bases, and 16 bases lay between the germline ends. The CDR3 nucleotides are TGTGCCAGCAGCCGCAGTCGGGGTGCCAACACTGAAGCTTTCTTT. It specifies CASSRSRGANTEAFF.

This chain connects TRBV27 to TRBJ1-1, with 8 positions matching TRBD1. After removal of 2 bases from V and 4 bases from J, the junction contained 3 bases not matched to a gene. The CDR3 totals 14 residues. Germline values: CDR1 MNHEY, CDR2 SMNVEV (reference sequence). The CDR3 here is CASSLRTGFTEAFF. CDR3 sequence (DNA): TGTGCCAGCAGTTTAAGGACAGGGTTCACTGAAGCTTTCTTT.

The chain combines TRBV12-5 with TRBJ2-1; 12 nucleotides agree with TRBD2. This CDR3 has 20 amino acids. Germline CDR1 is LGHNT and CDR2 is FRNRAP. V gave up 3 bases and J gave up 4 bases; unmatched junction bases: 16. CDR3 bases: TGTGCTAGTGGTTTCTCCCCATTACTAGCGGGAGGACCAATATACAATGAGCAGTTCTTC. Residues: CASGFSPLLAGGPIYNEQFF.

The chain carries TRBV28 and TRBJ2-1; TRBD2 aligns across 9 bases. TRBJ2-7 explains the end of the DNA better; the J call may be wrong. Germline loops: CDR1 MDHEN, CDR2 SYDVKM. The CDR3 consists of 16 residues. The CDR3 region has the DNA TGTGCCAGCAGTCCCCCGGGACTAGCTAACAACAATGAGCAGTACTTC. It specifies CASSPPGLANNNEQYF.

The J gene is TRBJ1-5, the V gene TRBV20-1; 7 nucleotides match TRBD1. CDR1 and CDR2 (germline): DFQATT, SNEGSKA (reference sequence). After removal of 3 bases from V and 3 bases from J, the junction contained 2 bases not matched to a gene. The CDR3 runs 13 residues. In nucleotides, the CDR3 is TGCAGTGCTAGGGACAGGAACAATCAGCCCCAGCATTTT. This sequence encodes CSARDRNNQPQHF.

The chain joins TRBV10-3 to TRBJ1-1; D not resolved. CDR3 length: 14 amino acids. V was cut by 0 bases and J by 7 bases, with 12 bases left in between. Looked up from germline, CDR1 is ENHRY and CDR2 is SYGVKD. The CDR3 nucleotides are TGTGCCATCAGTGAGTCGGGGAGTTCTCGTGAAGCTTTCTTT. It specifies CAISESGSSREAFF.

This clonotype was observed a few times. This chain connects TRBV12-3 or TRBV12-4 to TRBJ2-1; D gene uncertain. Trimming took off 7 bases at V and 0 bases at J, with 7 bases between the two ends. The CDR3 length is 13 residues. CDR3: CASKQSSYNEQFF. The CDR3 DNA reads TGTGCCAGCAAGCAGAGCTCCTACAATGAGCAGTTCTTC.

V is TRBV24-1 and J is TRBJ2-5; no clear D gene. The ends were cut back, 1 base at V and 6 bases at J, with 17 bases in the middle. The CDR3 has 16 amino acids. Germline V gene data show CDR1 as KGHDR and CDR2 as SFDVKD. This chain's CDR3 is CATSDFRPEKEKTQYF. The CDR3 DNA is TGTGCCACCAGTGATTTTCGACCAGAAAAGGAGAAGACCCAGTACTTC.

There are a few counts of this clonotype. The chain uses TRBV20-1 and TRBJ2-5; D gene unclear. Germline V lookup: CDR1 DFQATT, CDR2 SNEGSKA (reference sequence). Trimming took 4 bases from V and 3 from J, leaving 15 bases between them. The CDR3 length is 14 residues. The CDR3 protein is CSAINILNEETQYF. The DNA of the CDR3 is TGCAGTGCTATCAACATTCTCAACGAAGAGACCCAGTACTTC.

This chain connects TRBV29-1 to TRBJ1-2, with no clear D. Germline V gene sequence: CDR1 SQVTM, CDR2 ANQGSEA. The CDR3 totals 9 residues. Deletions cut 4 bases from V and 7 bases from J, with 4 bases between. CDR3 nucleotides: TGCAGCGTTGTCCCTGGCTACACCTTC. Its protein is CSVVPGYTF. The full variable domain, its missing parts supplied by reference TRBV29-1 and TRBJ1-2, is SAVISQKPSRDICQRGTSLTIQCQVDSQVTMMFWYRQQPGQSLTLIATANQGSEATYESGFVIDKFPISRPNLTFSTLTVSNMSPEDSSIYLCSVVPGYTFGSGTRLTVV.

Note on this clonotype: Just one base apart from a much larger clone, this may be a read error. The rearrangement links TRBV2 to TRBJ2-7; TRBD2 matches at 8 bases. Germline assignment: CDR1 SNHLY and CDR2 FYNNEI. The CDR3 is 15 residues long. V gave up 4 bases and J gave up 7 bases; unmatched junction bases: 12. The CDR3 bases are TGTGCCAGCAGTGTTAGGCGGGGGGTTTACAATGAGCAGTACTTC. This gives the protein CASSVRRGVYNEQYF.

This clonotype was seen repeatedly, ten times or more. V and J are TRBV24-1 and TRBJ2-3; 14 bases are shared with TRBD2. Germline V gene lookup returns CDR1 KGHDR and CDR2 SFDVKD. The J segment lost 2 bases and the V segment lost 4 bases, leaving 4 bases of the junction unmatched. The CDR3 runs 17 residues. The DNA for the CDR3 is TGTGCCACCAGTGAAGCGACTAGCGGGAGGGTCACAGATACGCAGTATTTT. Translation: CATSEATSGRVTDTQYF.

The chain recombines TRBV6-6 with TRBJ1-2; D gene unclear. This CDR3 comprises 14 residues. In germline, CDR1 is MNHNY, CDR2 SVGAGI (reference sequence). Trimming left V 7 bases short and J 5 bases short, with 17 bases between. The CDR3 is CASTLTDRGYGYTF. The DNA of the CDR3 is TGTGCCAGCACCCTGACCGACCGGGGATATGGCTACACCTTC.

The rearrangement uses TRBV20-1 and TRBJ1-1, with 9 bases aligning to TRBD1. Germline-derived CDR1 and CDR2 are DFQATT and SNEGSKA (reference sequence). With V trimmed by 6 bases and J by 1 base, 6 bases remained unmatched. The CDR3 consists of 14 residues. The chain's CDR3 is CSAPDRGGNTEAFF. CDR3 coding DNA: TGCAGTGCACCGGACAGGGGCGGGAACACTGAAGCTTTCTTT.